This record concerns one TCR beta chain sequence. Original processing notes: Amplifying reference gene primers gave estimates of nucleated cell counts. Sequencing used immunoSEQ multiplex PCR; TCRdb keeps in-frame clones, though not all of them. V, J and clone size reflect that table, while D and trimming were determined from the DNA. The sample holds approximately 190,000 clones, around four fifths seen once. The data are from a study of blood T cell repertoires in COVID-19. Across the study: Acute and convalescent COVID-19 samples came from the United States, Italy and Spain. Sample material is recorded as cDNA or gDNA derived from T cells, B-cell-depleted T cells, or PBMCs.

From germline, CDR1 is SNHLY and CDR2 FYNNEI. Trimming removed 7 bases from V and 4 bases from J, with 17 bases in between. The CDR3 sequence is 15 residues long. This rearrangement joins TRBV2 to TRBJ1-5; D not resolved. This TCR came from a man aged 30 to 45 with active or convalescent COVID-19. The sequencing sample was made of peripheral blood. CDR3 nucleotides: TGTGCCAGCACCGCCGCCCTGGCGGTAAATCAGCCCCAGCATTTT. The encoded protein is CASTAALAVNQPQHF.